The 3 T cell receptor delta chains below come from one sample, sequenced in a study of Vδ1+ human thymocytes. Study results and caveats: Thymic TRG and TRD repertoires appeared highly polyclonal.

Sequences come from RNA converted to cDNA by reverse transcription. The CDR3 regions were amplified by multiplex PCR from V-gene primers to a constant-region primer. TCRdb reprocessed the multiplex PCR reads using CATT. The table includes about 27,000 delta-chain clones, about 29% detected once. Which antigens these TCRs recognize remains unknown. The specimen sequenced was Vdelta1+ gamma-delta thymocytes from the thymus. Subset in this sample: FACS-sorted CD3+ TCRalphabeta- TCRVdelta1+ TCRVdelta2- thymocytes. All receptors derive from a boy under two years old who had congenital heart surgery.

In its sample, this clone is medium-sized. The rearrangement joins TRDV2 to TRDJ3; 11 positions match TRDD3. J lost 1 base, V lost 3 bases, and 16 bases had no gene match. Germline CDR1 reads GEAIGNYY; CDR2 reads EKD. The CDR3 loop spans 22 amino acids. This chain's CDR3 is CACDLFLVLGDMRSWDTRQMFF. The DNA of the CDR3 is TGTGCCTGTGACCTTTTCCTCGTACTGGGGGATATGAGGTCCTGGGACACCCGACAGATGTTTTTC.

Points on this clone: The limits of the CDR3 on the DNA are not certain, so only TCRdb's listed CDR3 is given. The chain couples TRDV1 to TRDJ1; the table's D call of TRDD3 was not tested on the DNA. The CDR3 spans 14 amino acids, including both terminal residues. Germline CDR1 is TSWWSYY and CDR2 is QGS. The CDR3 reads CALGALGVKPELIF.

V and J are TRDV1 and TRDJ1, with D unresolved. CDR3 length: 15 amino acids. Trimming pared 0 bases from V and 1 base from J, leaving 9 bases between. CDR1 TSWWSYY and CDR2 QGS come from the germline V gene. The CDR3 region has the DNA TGTGCTCTTGGGGAACTTACTTCGATCACCGATAAACTCATCTTT. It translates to CALGELTSITDKLIF.